These 24 T cell receptor beta chains share one sample of origin, sequenced in a study of blood T cell repertoires in COVID-19. Here immunoSEQ multiplex PCR was the method, and the copy in TCRdb shows in-frame clones only, minus some. This sample has about 110,000 clones; roughly 85% occur once, and the top ten carry around 16%. The specimen sequenced was peripheral blood. Receptors originate from a woman aged 80 or over with active or convalescent COVID-19.

This chain links TRBV11-3 with TRBJ2-5; D not certain. Germline V gene sequence: CDR1 SGHNT, CDR2 YENEEA. The CDR3 length is 13 residues. Trimming stripped 4 bases from V and 2 bases from J, with 8 bases between. In nucleotides, the CDR3 is TGTGCCAGCAGCTATAACAGTCAAGAGACCCAGTACTTC. Its translation: CASSYNSQETQYF.

The J gene is TRBJ2-3, the V gene TRBV3-1 (or the pseudogene TRBV3-2); 11 bases fit TRBD2. The V gene end was trimmed by 1 base and the J gene end by 3 bases; junction bases not matched to a gene: 9. Germline loops: CDR1 LGHDT, CDR2 YNNKEL (reference sequence). The length of the CDR3 is 18 residues. CDR3 region: CASSQGIGSGGGTDTQYF. CDR3 DNA: TGTGCCAGCAGCCAAGGAATTGGTAGCGGGGGGGGAACAGATACGCAGTATTTT.

The chain links TRBV23-1 to TRBJ2-3, with TRBD1 as a possible D gene (6 bases). TRBV23-1 is given ORF status, its function remaining uncertain. This CDR3 is 13 amino acids long. V was shortened by 8 bases and J by 4 bases, with 13 bases between the two germline ends. CDR3 DNA: TGCGCCAGCCGCACAGGGCAGGCAGATACGCAGTATTTT. Residues: CASRTGQADTQYF.

The chain joins TRBV12-5 to TRBJ1-2, with D possibly TRBD1 on 6 matching bases. Trimming removed 0 bases from V and 6 bases from J, with 17 bases in between. This CDR3 comprises 16 residues. The germline CDR1 and CDR2 sequences are LGHNT and FRNRAP. The CDR3 here is CASGLVRGGGVDGYTF. In DNA, the CDR3 is TGTGCTAGTGGTTTGGTGCGTGGGGGGGGCGTTGATGGCTACACCTTC.

In DNA, the CDR3 is TGTGCCAGCAGCATGTTACAGGGAATCGAGCAGTACTTC. Amino acid sequence: CASSMLQGIEQYF. The V and J genes are TRBV11-2 and TRBJ2-7; tentative D call: TRBD1 (6 bases). Germline V CDR1 and CDR2: SGHAT, FQNNGV. The ends were cut back, 5 bases at V and 6 bases at J, with 14 bases in the middle. The CDR3 is 13 amino acids.

The CDR3 loop is CATSRAPGVQETQYF. The DNA of the CDR3 is TGTGCCACCAGCAGAGCACCCGGGGTCCAAGAGACCCAGTACTTC. V is TRBV15 and J is TRBJ2-5; possible D gene TRBD2, 5 bases. The germline V gene encodes CDR1 LNHNV and CDR2 YYDKDF (reference sequence). V lost 1 base and J 1 base, leaving 10 bases between the germline ends. This CDR3 has 15 amino acids.

A few counts support this clone. The chain couples TRBV4-1 to TRBJ2-7; D gene unclear. CDR3 length: 15 residues. Germline V CDR1 and CDR2: MGHRA, YSYEKL. With 0 bases removed from V and 2 bases from J, the gap between germline ends came to 11 bases. CDR3 sequence reads: CASSQEAQNPYEQYF. DNA for the CDR3: TGCGCCAGCAGCCAAGAGGCCCAAAACCCCTACGAGCAGTACTTC.

This clone came up once. The rearrangement joins TRBV28 to TRBJ2-3, with D perhaps TRBD2 (6 bases). Per the germline V gene, CDR1 is MDHEN and CDR2 is SYDVKM. V was cut by 4 bases and J by 6 bases, with 23 bases left in between. This CDR3 is built from 17 residues. CDR3 in amino acids: CASSSSLGAGPVDTQYF. The CDR3 bases are TGTGCCAGCAGTTCCAGTCTCGGGGCGGGACCTGTTGATACGCAGTATTTT.

In this sample, this clone turned up once. The chain has TRBV7-2 and TRBJ2-7, with D hard to call. In germline, CDR1 is SGHTA, CDR2 FQGNSA. The CDR3 extends over 12 amino acids. Trimming cost V 4 bases and J 2 bases, with 6 bases left between them. CDR3 sequence reads: CASSSLTYEQYF. The CDR3 bases are TGTGCCAGCAGCTCCCTTACCTACGAGCAGTACTTC.

This chain links TRBV2 with TRBJ2-5; 7 nucleotides line up with TRBD1. CDR1 is SNHLY and CDR2 is FYNNEI in the germline V gene. V lost 7 bases and J lost 5; bases outside the gene matches: 16. There are 16 residues in the CDR3. CDR3 in DNA: TGTGCCAGCAATCGACAGGGTTTTTCGTATGTGGAGACCCAGTACTTC. Translating it yields CASNRQGFSYVETQYF. The full variable domain, completed using reference TRBV2 and TRBJ2-5, is EPEVTQTPSHQVTQMGQEVILRCVPISNHLYFYWYRQILGQKVEFLVSFYNNEISEKSEIFDDQFSVERPDGSNFTLKIRSTKLEDSAMYFCASNRQGFSYVETQYFGPGTRLLVL.

This chain connects TRBV7-3 to TRBJ1-2, with D maybe TRBD1 (5 bases). The germline V gene encodes CDR1 SGHTA and CDR2 FQGTGA. The V end lost 3 bases, the J end lost 6 bases, and 17 bases lay between the germline ends. The CDR3 is 15 residues long. The chain's CDR3 is CASSLGQGGYDGYTF. CDR3 sequence (DNA): TGTGCCAGCAGCTTGGGCCAGGGTGGTTACGATGGCTACACCTTC.

CDR3 bases: TGTGCCAGCAGCTCTCGGACTTACGCCTCCTACAATGAGCAGTTCTTC. This codes for CASSSRTYASYNEQFF. The V call is TRBV13, the J call TRBJ2-1, with a tentative D call TRBD2 (5 bases). With 4 bases removed from V and 0 bases from J, the gap between germline ends came to 13 bases. The CDR3 consists of 16 residues. Germline CDR1 reads PRHDT; CDR2 reads FYEKMQ (reference sequence).

This chain uses TRBV16 with TRBJ2-3; D ambiguous. V was trimmed by 0 bases and J by 11 bases, leaving 12 bases between them. The germline gives CDR1 KGHSY, CDR2 FQNENV. The CDR3 totals 13 residues. The CDR3 reads CASSQSSGLGQYF. In DNA, the CDR3 is TGTGCCAGCAGCCAATCTTCAGGCCTGGGGCAGTATTTT.

This chain's CDR3 is CASSRRQIQETQYF. The CDR3 nucleotides read TGTGCCAGCAGCCGACGACAGATTCAAGAGACCCAGTACTTC. J is TRBJ2-5 and V is TRBV7-9, with D perhaps TRBD1 (5 bases). The V gene's germline CDR1 is SEHNR and CDR2 FQNEAQ (reference sequence). V lost 5 bases and J lost 2, with 12 bases in between. CDR3 length: 14 amino acids.

The chain recombines TRBV29-1 with TRBJ1-2; D unresolved. Germline CDR1 reads SQVTM; CDR2 reads ANQGSEA. The CDR3 extends over 12 amino acids. V lost 7 bases to trimming and J lost 4 bases, with 13 bases between them. The CDR3, as DNA: TGCAGCGGGGGTGGCCGAGGCTATGGCTACACCTTC. Encoded protein: CSGGGRGYGYTF.

The genes are TRBV12-3 or TRBV12-4 and TRBJ2-3; no clear D. With 6 bases removed from V and 2 bases from J, the gap between germline ends came to 9 bases. CDR3 length: 13 amino acids. As DNA, the CDR3 is TGTGCCAGCAGGTGGCAGTCCACAGATACGCAGTATTTT. It yields the protein CASRWQSTDTQYF.

The chain carries TRBV3-1 (or the pseudogene TRBV3-2) and TRBJ1-2; 10 nucleotides align to TRBD1. The CDR3 covers 16 residues. V lost 4 bases to trimming and J lost 2 bases; unmatched junction nucleotides: 7. In germline, CDR1 is LGHDT, CDR2 YNNKEL (reference sequence). CDR3 loop: CASSLRPGQGNYGYTF. The CDR3 DNA follows: TGTGCCAGCAGCCTTCGCCCGGGACAGGGGAACTATGGCTACACCTTC.

The V call is TRBV5-6, the J call TRBJ2-7; D is ambiguous. There are 12 residues in the CDR3. CDR1 and CDR2 from the germline V gene are SGHDT and YYEEEE. V was clipped by 2 bases and J by 5 bases, with 8 bases between them. CDR3 nucleotide sequence: TGTGCCAGCAGCTTTAACTCACACGAGCAGTACTTC. This encodes CASSFNSHEQYF.

This chain links TRBV7-2 with TRBJ2-3; 12 positions match TRBD2. Germline V CDR1 and CDR2: SGHTA, FQGNSA. V gave up 0 bases and J gave up 0 bases; unmatched junction bases: 1. This CDR3 has 17 amino acids. CDR3 bases: TGTGCCAGCAGCTTAGCGGGGACTAGCGGGAGCACAGATACGCAGTATTTT. It yields the protein CASSLAGTSGSTDTQYF. Supplemented by reference TRBV7-2 and TRBJ2-3, the full variable domain reads GAGVSQSPSNKVTEKGKDVELRCDPISGHTALYWYRQSLGQGLEFLIYFQGNSAPDKSGLPSDRFSAERTGGSVSTLTIQRTQQEDSAVYLCASSLAGTSGSTDTQYFGPGTRLTVL.

This clone was seen once. The chain is built from TRBV9 and TRBJ1-6, with D unresolved. V was clipped by 0 bases and J by 0 bases, with 4 bases between them. There are 15 residues in the CDR3. Germline CDR1 is SGDLS and CDR2 is YYNGEE. CDR3 bases: TGTGCCAGCAGCGTAGGTAGCTCCTATAATTCACCCCTCCACTTT. The encoded protein is CASSVGSSYNSPLHF.

This clone was counted a few times. V is TRBV7-6 and J is TRBJ1-2; 7 positions match TRBD1. V lost 6 bases to trimming and J lost 2 bases; unmatched junction nucleotides: 3. CDR1 is SGHVS and CDR2 is FNYEAQ in the germline V gene. This CDR3 comprises 13 residues. The CDR3 DNA is TGTGCCAGCAGGGACAGGCCCAACTATGGCTACACCTTC. This translates into CASRDRPNYGYTF. Full variable domain (outside the CDR3, taken from reference TRBV7-6 and TRBJ1-2): GAGVSQSPRYKVTKRGQDVALRCDPISGHVSLYWYRQALGQGPEFLTYFNYEAQQDKSGLPNDRFSAERPEGSISTLTIQRTEQRDSAMYRCASRDRPNYGYTFGSGTRLTVV.

This chain joins TRBV6-5 and TRBJ2-1; 8 positions match TRBD1. The V gene end was trimmed by 10 bases and the J gene end by 7 bases; junction bases not matched to a gene: 6. Per germline, CDR1 MNHEY and CDR2 SVGAGI. The CDR3 runs 12 residues. DNA for the CDR3: TGTGCCACCTTATGGACAGGGAATGAGCAGTTCTTC. This translates into CATLWTGNEQFF.

The rearrangement joins TRBV28 to TRBJ1-2; 7 nucleotides agree with TRBD1. V was pared by 3 bases and J by 4 bases, with 5 bases of the junction left unmatched. The CDR3 consists of 14 residues. Germline assignment: CDR1 MDHEN and CDR2 SYDVKM. The CDR3 DNA reads TGTGCCAGCAGTTTCCGGACAGGCCTCTATGGCTACACCTTC. Translating gives CASSFRTGLYGYTF.

The chain joins TRBV7-2 to TRBJ2-1, with 9 bases aligning to TRBD2. Germline CDR1 and CDR2: SGHTA and FQGNSA. The J segment lost 8 bases and the V segment lost 2 bases, leaving 4 bases of the junction unmatched. This CDR3 has 14 residues. The CDR3 coding sequence is TGTGCCAGCAGCTTATCTAGCGGGAAGGATGAGCAGTTCTTC. It is translated as CASSLSSGKDEQFF. The entire variable domain, with the rest obtained from reference TRBV7-2 and TRBJ2-1, is as follows: GAGVSQSPSNKVTEKGKDVELRCDPISGHTALYWYRQSLGQGLEFLIYFQGNSAPDKSGLPSDRFSAERTGGSVSTLTIQRTQQEDSAVYLCASSLSSGKDEQFFGPGTRLTVL.